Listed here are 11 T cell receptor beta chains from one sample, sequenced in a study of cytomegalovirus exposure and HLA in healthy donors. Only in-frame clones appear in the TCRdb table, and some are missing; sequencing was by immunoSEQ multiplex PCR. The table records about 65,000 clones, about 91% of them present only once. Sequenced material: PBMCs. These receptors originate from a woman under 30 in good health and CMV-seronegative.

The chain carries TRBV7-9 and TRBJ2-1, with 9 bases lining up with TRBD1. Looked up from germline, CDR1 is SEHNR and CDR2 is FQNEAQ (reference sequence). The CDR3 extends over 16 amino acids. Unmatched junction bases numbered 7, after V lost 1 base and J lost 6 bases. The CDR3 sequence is CASSLGGTGYSNEQFF. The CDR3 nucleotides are TGTGCCAGCAGCTTAGGTGGGACAGGGTACTCCAATGAGCAGTTCTTC. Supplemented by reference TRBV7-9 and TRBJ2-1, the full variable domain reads DTGVSQNPRHKITKRGQNVTFRCDPISEHNRLYWYRQTLGQGPEFLTYFQNEAQLEKSRLLSDRFSAERPKGSFSTLEIQRTEQGDSAMYLCASSLGGTGYSNEQFFGPGTRLTVL.

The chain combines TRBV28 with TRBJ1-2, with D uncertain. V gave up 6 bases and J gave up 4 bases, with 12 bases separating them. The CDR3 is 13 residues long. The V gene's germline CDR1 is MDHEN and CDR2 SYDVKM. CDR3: CASSPTGVYGYTF. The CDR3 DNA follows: TGTGCCAGCAGCCCTACGGGAGTCTATGGCTACACCTTC.

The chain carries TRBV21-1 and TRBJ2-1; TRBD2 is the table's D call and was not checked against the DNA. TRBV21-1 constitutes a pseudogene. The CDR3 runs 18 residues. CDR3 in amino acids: CASSKGSGVRESYNEQFF. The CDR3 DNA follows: TGTGCCAGCAGCAAAGGGTCGGGAGTACGAGAGTCCTACAATGAGCAGTTCTTC.

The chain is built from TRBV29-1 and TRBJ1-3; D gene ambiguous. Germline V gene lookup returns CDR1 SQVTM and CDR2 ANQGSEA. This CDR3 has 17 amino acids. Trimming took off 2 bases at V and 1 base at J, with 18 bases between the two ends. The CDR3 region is CSVERVESTGSGNTIYF. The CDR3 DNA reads TGCAGCGTTGAAAGGGTTGAGTCCACGGGGTCTGGAAACACCATATATTTT.

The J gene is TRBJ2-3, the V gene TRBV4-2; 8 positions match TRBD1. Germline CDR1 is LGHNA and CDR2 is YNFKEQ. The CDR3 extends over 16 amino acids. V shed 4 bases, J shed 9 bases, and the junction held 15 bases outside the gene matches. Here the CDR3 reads CASSPATGRGQGTQYF. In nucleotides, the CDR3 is TGTGCCAGCAGCCCTGCGACGGGCAGGGGGCAGGGGACGCAGTATTTT.

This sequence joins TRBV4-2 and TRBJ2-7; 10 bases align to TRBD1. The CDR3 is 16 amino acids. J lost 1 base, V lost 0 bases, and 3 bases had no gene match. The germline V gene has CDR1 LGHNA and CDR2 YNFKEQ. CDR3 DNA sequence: TGTGCCAGCAGCCAAGATGAGGGACAGGGGTCCTACGAGCAGTACTTC. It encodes CASSQDEGQGSYEQYF.

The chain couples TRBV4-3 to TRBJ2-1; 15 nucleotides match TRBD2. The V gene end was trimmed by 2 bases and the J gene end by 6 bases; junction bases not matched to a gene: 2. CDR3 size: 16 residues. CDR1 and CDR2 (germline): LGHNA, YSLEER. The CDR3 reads CASSQLGLAGGNEQFF. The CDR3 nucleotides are TGCGCCAGCAGCCAATTGGGACTAGCGGGAGGCAATGAGCAGTTCTTC.

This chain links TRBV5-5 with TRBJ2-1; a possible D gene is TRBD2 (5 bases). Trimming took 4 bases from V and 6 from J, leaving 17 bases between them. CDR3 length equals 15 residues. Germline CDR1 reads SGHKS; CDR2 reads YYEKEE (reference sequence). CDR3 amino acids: CASSPSSSFGNEQFF. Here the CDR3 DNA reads TGTGCCAGCAGCCCGTCGTCTAGCTTCGGCAATGAGCAGTTCTTC.

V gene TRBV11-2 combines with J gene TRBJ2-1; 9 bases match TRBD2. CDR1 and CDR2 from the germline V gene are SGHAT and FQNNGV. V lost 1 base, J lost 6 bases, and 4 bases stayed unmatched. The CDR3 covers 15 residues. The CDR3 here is CASSLVAGVANEQFF. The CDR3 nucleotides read TGTGCCAGCAGCTTAGTAGCGGGAGTTGCCAATGAGCAGTTCTTC.

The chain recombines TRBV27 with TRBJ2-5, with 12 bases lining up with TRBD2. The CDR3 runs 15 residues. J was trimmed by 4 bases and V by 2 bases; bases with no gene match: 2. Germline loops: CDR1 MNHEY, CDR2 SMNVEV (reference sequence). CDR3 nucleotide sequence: TGTGCCAGCAGTTTAGGGACTAGCGGGCCAGAGACCCAGTACTTC. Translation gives CASSLGTSGPETQYF.

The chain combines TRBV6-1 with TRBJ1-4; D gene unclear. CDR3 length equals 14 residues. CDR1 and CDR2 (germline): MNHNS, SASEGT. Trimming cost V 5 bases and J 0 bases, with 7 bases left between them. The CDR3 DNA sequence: TGTGCCAGCAGTTCTAATCCAACTAATGAAAAACTGTTTTTT. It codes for CASSSNPTNEKLFF.